Below, 14 T cell receptor beta chains from the same sample are listed, as sequenced in a study of cytomegalovirus exposure and HLA in healthy donors (dated by TCRdb to 2016 to 2017). Receptor libraries were prepared by the immunoSEQ multiplex PCR assay. A mixture of 60 forward primers for TCR Vbeta segments and 13 reverse primers for TCR Jbeta segments was used in the multiplex PCR. TCRdb's version of the immuneACCESS table is confined to in-frame rearrangements and falls short of the full clone set. An unresolved V gene accounts for under half of the shortfall where checked; the remainder is of unknown origin. This sample gives about 150,000 clones in total; about three quarters of them show up just once. The top ten hold about 13% of the sample. What was sequenced was PBMCs. Receptors originate from a man in his forties in good health and CMV-seropositive.

This rearrangement joins TRBV27 to TRBJ2-5, with D uncertain. The DNA end is a closer match to TRBJ2-7, so the J assignment may be wrong. Germline V lookup: CDR1 MNHEY, CDR2 SMNVEV (reference sequence). This CDR3 has 14 residues. This CDR3 is CASSWAVNSYEQYF. The CDR3 coding sequence is TGTGCCAGCAGTTGGGCAGTTAACTCCTACGAGCAGTACTTC.

The chain recombines TRBV10-3 with TRBJ2-5, with 7 positions matching TRBD1. The J call may not be correct, given that the DNA end is closer to TRBJ2-7. The CDR3 sequence is 18 residues long. Germline values: CDR1 ENHRY, CDR2 SYGVKD. The CDR3 sequence is CAISVGVQGKDGAYEQYF. CDR3 nucleotides: TGTGCCATCAGTGTAGGGGTACAGGGGAAGGATGGGGCCTACGAGCAGTACTTC.

V and J are TRBV29-1 and TRBJ2-4; 8 bases agree with TRBD1. CDR3 length: 12 amino acids. The J segment lost 8 bases and the V segment lost 7 bases, leaving 7 bases of the junction unmatched. Looked up from germline, CDR1 is SQVTM and CDR2 is ANQGSEA. The CDR3 DNA follows: TGCAGCGCTCGGACAGGGTATGACATTCAGTACTTC. Its translation is CSARTGYDIQYF.

The DNA for the CDR3 is TGTGCCAGCAGCTTACCGAGGACTAGCTACGAGCAGTACTTC. Its protein product is CASSLPRTSYEQYF. This chain links TRBV7-9 with TRBJ2-7; 7 bases map to TRBD2. The germline V gene has CDR1 SEHNR and CDR2 FQNEAQ (reference sequence). The CDR3 length is 14 residues. The J segment lost 3 bases and the V segment lost 2 bases, leaving 4 bases of the junction unmatched.

V is TRBV30 and J is TRBJ2-3; D unclear. The V and J ends lost 0 bases and 12 bases respectively, with 22 bases between them. The CDR3 sequence is 15 residues long. Germline V gene data show CDR1 as GTSNPN and CDR2 as SVGIG (reference sequence). The CDR3 nucleotides are TGTGCCTGGAGTGTATATGGAGCGCTCAACCACCCCCAGTATTTT. Amino acids: CAWSVYGALNHPQYF.

V and J are TRBV4-1 and TRBJ2-7; maybe TRBD1 (9 bases). Germline CDR1 MGHRA, CDR2 YSYEKL. Trimming stripped 0 bases from V and 5 bases from J, with 20 bases between. CDR3 length: 17 amino acids. The DNA of the CDR3 is TGCGCCAGCAGCCAAGAACCGGGAGGGACAGGGAAGGACGAGCAGTACTTC. This codes for CASSQEPGGTGKDEQYF.

V is TRBV6-5 and J is TRBJ2-3; no clear D. Trimming stripped 6 bases from V and 0 bases from J, with 4 bases between. The CDR3 spans 12 residues. The germline V gene encodes CDR1 MNHEY and CDR2 SVGAGI. CDR3: CASSRSTDTQYF. The DNA of the CDR3 is TGTGCCAGCAGCCGGAGCACAGATACGCAGTATTTT.

This clone was recorded a few times. In DNA form, the CDR3 reads TGTGCCAGCAGCACCCACAGGTTAGGGACCCAGTACTTC. Its translation: CASSTHRLGTQYF. The rearrangement joins TRBV7-9 to TRBJ2-5; D is perhaps TRBD1 (5 bases). V lost 5 bases, J lost 7 bases, and 14 bases lay in between. The CDR3 consists of 13 residues. Germline lookup yields CDR1 SEHNR and CDR2 FQNEAQ (reference sequence).

This clone occurred once. The rearrangement links TRBV9 to TRBJ2-1, with TRBD2 as a possible D gene (6 bases). This CDR3 has 16 residues. Deletions cut 0 bases from V and 2 bases from J, with 12 bases between. Germline V gene sequence: CDR1 SGDLS, CDR2 YYNGEE. This CDR3 is CASSVGGDRTYNEQFF. Here the CDR3 DNA reads TGTGCCAGCAGCGTAGGGGGGGATCGGACCTACAATGAGCAGTTCTTC.

The chain recombines TRBV7-9 with TRBJ2-2; no reliable D call. Germline V gene data show CDR1 as SEHNR and CDR2 as FQNEAQ (reference sequence). The CDR3 spans 12 residues. Trimming cost V 6 bases and J 5 bases, with 7 bases left between them. This CDR3 is CASREDTGELFF. CDR3 in DNA: TGTGCCAGCAGAGAGGATACCGGGGAGCTGTTTTTT.

The genes are TRBV7-9 and TRBJ2-3; 7 nucleotides agree with TRBD2. The trim removed 5 bases at V and 0 bases at J, leaving 2 bases unmatched. This CDR3 has 14 residues. CDR1 and CDR2 (germline): SEHNR, FQNEAQ (reference sequence). In nucleotides, the CDR3 is TGTGCCAGCAGCCAGCGGGGAAGCACAGATACGCAGTATTTT. Translated: CASSQRGSTDTQYF.

The chain joins TRBV28 to TRBJ1-5, with 10 bases matching TRBD1. With 6 bases clipped from V and 4 bases from J, the junction kept 3 bases outside the gene matches. Germline loops: CDR1 MDHEN, CDR2 SYDVKM. The CDR3 spans 14 residues. As DNA, the CDR3 is TGTGCCAGCAGGACAGGGGGCTTAAATCAGCCCCAGCATTTT. It translates to CASRTGGLNQPQHF.

The chain employs TRBV6-5 and TRBJ1-4, with TRBD1 as a possible D gene (5 bases). V was shortened by 7 bases and J by 4 bases, with 13 bases between the two germline ends. The length of the CDR3 is 14 residues. Per germline, CDR1 MNHEY and CDR2 SVGAGI. This CDR3 reads CASNNRRGNEKLFF. Written as DNA, the CDR3 is TGTGCCAGCAACAACAGGAGGGGTAATGAAAAACTGTTTTTT.

The chain carries TRBV28 and TRBJ2-7, with 14 nucleotides matching TRBD2. The trim removed 11 bases at V and 6 bases at J, leaving 6 bases unmatched. CDR3 length equals 13 residues. Germline V lookup: CDR1 MDHEN, CDR2 SYDVKM. The CDR3 region has the DNA TGTGCCTCAGAGACTAGCGGGAGGGGCGAGCAGTACTTC. This translates into CASETSGRGEQYF.